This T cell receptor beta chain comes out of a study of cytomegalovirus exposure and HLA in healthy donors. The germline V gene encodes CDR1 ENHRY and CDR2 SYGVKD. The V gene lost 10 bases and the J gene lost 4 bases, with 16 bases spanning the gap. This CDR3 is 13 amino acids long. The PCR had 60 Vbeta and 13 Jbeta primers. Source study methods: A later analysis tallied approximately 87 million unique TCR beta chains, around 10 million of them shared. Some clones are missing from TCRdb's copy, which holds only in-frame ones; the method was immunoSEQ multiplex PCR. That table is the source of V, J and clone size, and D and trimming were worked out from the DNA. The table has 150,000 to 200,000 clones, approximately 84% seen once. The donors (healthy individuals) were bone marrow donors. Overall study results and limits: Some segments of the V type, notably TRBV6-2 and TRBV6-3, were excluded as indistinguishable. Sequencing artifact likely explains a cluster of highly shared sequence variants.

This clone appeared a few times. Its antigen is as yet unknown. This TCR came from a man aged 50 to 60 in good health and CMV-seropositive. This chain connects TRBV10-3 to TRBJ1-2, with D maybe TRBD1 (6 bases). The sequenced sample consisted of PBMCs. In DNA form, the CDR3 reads TGTGCCACCTCGACAGGAACTGGCTATGGCTACACCTTC. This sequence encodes CATSTGTGYGYTF.